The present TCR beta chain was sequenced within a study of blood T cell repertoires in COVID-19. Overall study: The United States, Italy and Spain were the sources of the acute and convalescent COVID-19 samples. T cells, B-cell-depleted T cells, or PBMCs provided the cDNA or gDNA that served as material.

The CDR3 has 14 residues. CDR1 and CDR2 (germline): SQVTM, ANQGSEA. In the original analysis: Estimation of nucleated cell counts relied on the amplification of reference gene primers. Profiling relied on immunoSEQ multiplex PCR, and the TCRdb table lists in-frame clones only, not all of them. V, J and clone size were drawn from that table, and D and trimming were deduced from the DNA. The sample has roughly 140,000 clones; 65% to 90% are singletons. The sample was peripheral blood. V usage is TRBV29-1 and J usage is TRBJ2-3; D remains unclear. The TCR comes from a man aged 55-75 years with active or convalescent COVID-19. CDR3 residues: CTIAGFDGTDTQYF. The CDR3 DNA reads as TGCACGATAGCCGGATTCGACGGCACAGATACGCAGTATTTT.